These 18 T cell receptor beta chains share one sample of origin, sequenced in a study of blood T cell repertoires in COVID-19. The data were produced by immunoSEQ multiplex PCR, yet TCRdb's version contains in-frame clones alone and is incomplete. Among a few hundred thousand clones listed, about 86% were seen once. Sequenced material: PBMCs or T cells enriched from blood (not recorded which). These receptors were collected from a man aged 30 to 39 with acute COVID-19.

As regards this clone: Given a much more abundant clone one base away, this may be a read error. CDR3 nucleotides: TGTGCCAGCAGTGACCGGGGCTCTGGGGCCAACGTCCTGACTTTC. Encoded protein: CASSDRGSGANVLTF. This chain uses TRBV2 with TRBJ2-6; D perhaps matches TRBD2 (5 bases). CDR1 is SNHLY and CDR2 is FYNNEI in the germline V gene. There are 15 residues in the CDR3. V was clipped by 3 bases and J by 0 bases, with 6 bases between them.

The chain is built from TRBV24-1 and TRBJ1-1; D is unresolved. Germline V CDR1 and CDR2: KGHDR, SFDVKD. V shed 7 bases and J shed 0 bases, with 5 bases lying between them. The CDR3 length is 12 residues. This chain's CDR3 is CATSGLNTEAFF. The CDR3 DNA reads TGTGCCACCAGCGGTTTGAACACTGAAGCTTTCTTT.

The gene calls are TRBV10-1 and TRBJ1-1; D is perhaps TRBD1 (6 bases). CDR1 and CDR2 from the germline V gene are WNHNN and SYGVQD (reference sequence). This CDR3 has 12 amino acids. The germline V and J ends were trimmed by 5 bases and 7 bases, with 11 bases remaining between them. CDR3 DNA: TGCGCCAGCAGTTACAGGGCCGGTGAAGCTTTCTTT. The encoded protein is CASSYRAGEAFF.

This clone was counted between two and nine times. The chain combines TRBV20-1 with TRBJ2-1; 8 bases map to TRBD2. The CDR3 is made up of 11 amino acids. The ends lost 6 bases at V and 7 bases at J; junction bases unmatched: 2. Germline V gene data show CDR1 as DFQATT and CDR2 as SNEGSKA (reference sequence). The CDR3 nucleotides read TGCAGTGCGGCTAGCGGGAATGAGCAGTTCTTC. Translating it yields CSAASGNEQFF.

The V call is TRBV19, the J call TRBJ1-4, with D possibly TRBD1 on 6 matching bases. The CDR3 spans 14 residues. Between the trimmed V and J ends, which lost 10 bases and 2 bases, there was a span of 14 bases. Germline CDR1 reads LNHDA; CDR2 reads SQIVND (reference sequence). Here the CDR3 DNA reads TGTGCCACTCGTACAGGGACGACTAATGAAAAACTGTTTTTT. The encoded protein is CATRTGTTNEKLFF.

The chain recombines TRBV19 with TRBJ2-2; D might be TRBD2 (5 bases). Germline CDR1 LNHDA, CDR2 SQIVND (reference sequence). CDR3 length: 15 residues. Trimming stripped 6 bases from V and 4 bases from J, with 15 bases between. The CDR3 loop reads CASRTRDSPTGELFF. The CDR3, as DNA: TGTGCCAGTAGAACTAGGGATTCCCCCACCGGGGAGCTGTTTTTT.

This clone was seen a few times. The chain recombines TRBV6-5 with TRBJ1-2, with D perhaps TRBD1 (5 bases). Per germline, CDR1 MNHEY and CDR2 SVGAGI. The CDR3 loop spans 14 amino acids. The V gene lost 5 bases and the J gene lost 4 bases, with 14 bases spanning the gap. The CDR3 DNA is TGTGCCAGCAGTAACGGGCCGGGGGGCTATGGCTACACCTTC. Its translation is CASSNGPGGYGYTF.

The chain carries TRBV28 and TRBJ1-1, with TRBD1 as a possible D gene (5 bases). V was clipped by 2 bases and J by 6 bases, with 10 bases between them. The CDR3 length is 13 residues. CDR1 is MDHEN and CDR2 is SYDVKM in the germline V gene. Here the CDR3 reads CASSLLGASEAFF. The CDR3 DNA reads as TGTGCCAGCAGTTTACTTGGGGCTTCTGAAGCTTTCTTT.

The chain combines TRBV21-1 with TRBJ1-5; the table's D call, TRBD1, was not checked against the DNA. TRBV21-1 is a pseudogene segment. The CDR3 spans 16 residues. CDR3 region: CASSKVEDRGNQPQHF. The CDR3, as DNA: TGTGCCAGCAGCAAAGTTGAGGACAGGGGCAATCAGCCCCAGCATTTT.

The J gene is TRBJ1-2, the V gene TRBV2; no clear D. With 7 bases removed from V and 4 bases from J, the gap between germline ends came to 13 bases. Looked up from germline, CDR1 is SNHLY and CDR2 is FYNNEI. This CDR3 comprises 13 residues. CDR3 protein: CASTDSTRYGYTF. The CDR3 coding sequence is TGTGCCAGCACGGACTCAACCCGCTATGGCTACACCTTC.

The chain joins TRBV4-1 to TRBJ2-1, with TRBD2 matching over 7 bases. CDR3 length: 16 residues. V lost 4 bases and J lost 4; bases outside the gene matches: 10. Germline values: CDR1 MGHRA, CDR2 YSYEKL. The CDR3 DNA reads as TGCGCCAGCAGCCTAGGGAGGGCTCCTGGGTACAATGAGCAGTTCTTC. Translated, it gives CASSLGRAPGYNEQFF.

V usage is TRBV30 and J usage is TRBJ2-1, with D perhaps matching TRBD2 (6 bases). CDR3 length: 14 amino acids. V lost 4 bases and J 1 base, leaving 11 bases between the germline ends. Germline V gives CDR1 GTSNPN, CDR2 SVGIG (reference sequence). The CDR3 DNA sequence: TGTGCCTGGAAACGGGGAGGTTCCTACAATGAGCAGTTCTTC. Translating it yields CAWKRGGSYNEQFF.

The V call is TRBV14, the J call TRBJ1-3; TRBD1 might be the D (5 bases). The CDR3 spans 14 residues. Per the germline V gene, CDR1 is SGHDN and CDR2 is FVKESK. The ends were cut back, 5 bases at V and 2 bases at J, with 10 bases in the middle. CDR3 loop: CASSLGGTGNTIYF. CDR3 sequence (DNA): TGTGCCAGCAGCTTGGGGGGAACTGGAAACACCATATATTTT.

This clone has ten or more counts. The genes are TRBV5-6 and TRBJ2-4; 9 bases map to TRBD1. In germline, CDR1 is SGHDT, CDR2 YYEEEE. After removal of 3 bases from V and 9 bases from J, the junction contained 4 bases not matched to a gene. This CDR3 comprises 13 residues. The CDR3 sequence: CASSWGQGGIQYF. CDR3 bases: TGTGCCAGCAGCTGGGGACAGGGAGGCATTCAGTACTTC.

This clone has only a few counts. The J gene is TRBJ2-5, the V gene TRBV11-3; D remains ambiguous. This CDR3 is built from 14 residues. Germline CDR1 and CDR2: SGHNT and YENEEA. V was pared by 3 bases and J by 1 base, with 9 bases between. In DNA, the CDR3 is TGTGCCAGCAGCTTGGGCCGCTCCCAAGAGACCCAGTACTTC. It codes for CASSLGRSQETQYF.

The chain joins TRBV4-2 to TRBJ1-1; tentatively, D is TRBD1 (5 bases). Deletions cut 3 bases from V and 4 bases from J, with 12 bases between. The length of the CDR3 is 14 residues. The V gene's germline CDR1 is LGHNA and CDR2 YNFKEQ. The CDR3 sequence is CASSQMGGSTEAFF. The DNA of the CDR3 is TGTGCCAGCAGCCAGATGGGGGGTAGCACTGAAGCTTTCTTT.

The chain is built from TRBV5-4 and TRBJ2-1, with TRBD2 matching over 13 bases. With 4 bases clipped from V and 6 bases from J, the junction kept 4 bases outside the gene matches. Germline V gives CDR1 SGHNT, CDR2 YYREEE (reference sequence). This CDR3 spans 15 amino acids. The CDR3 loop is CASSTGLAGSNEQFF. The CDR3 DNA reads TGTGCCAGCAGCACGGGACTAGCGGGGAGCAATGAGCAGTTCTTC.

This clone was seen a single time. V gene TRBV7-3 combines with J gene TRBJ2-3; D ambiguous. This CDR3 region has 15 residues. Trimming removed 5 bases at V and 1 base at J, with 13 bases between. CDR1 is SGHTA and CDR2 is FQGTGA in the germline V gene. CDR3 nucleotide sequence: TGTGCCAGCAGCCATGGTATGTCGGGCACAGATACGCAGTATTTT. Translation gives CASSHGMSGTDTQYF.